The present TCR beta chain was sequenced within a study of T cells in Graves' hyperthyroidism and ophthalmopathy. General study findings and limits: Among clonotypes expanded in thyroid above 0.001, most were also found in blood. Ophthalmopathy was predicted by the model a median of approximately 6 months ahead of onset.

Germline values: CDR1 MDHEN, CDR2 SYDVKM. Trimming at V came to 7 bases and at J to 2 bases, leaving 1 base not matched to a gene. The CDR3 runs to 12 residues. Worth noting for this clonotype: Its antigen is not known.

Stable Graves' hyperthyroidism meant no ophthalmopathy progression within 18 months. Thyroid ultrasound, orbital computed tomography, clinical symptoms, and serum thyroxine and TRAb underpinned diagnoses. The TCR beta CDR3 regions underwent amplification using RNA transcripts as the source. The HTBI primer set was used in a first-round RT-PCR of the TCR CDR3. TCRdb analysed the multiplex PCR reads with MiXCR anew, one entry per CDR3 protein. The data show about 620,000 distinct CDR3 sequences, 15% to 20% seen once. The clonotype was recovered from a woman in her twenties or thirties with Graves' hyperthyroidism. The sample consisted of blood. V and J are TRBV28 and TRBJ2-7; 8 bases agree with TRBD1. CDR3 nucleotide sequence: TGTGCCAGCATGGGACAGGCCTACGAGCAGTACTTC. This gives the protein CASMGQAYEQYF. Complete variable domain (other parts from reference TRBV28 and TRBJ2-7): DVKVTQSSRYLVKRTGEKVFLECVQDMDHENMFWYRQDPGLGLRLIYFSYDVKMKEKGDIPEGYSVSREKKERFSLILESASTNQTSMYLCASMGQAYEQYFGPGTRLTVT.